The T cell receptor (beta chain) under discussion was sequenced for a study of radiation and T cells in renal cell carcinoma. Findings and limits, study-wide: From baseline, blood top tumor clonotypes peaked at 2 weeks post-radiation.

Here immunoSEQ multiplex PCR was the method, and the copy in TCRdb shows in-frame clones only, minus some. The sample shows over 120,000 clones, 65% to 90% of them seen only once. The CDR3 is made up of 13 amino acids. Trimming took 5 bases from V and 6 from J, leaving 11 bases between them. Germline V gene data show CDR1 as MNHEY and CDR2 as SVGAGI. Regarding time point: blood 4 weeks post-SBRT, at nephrectomy. The treatment is: 15 Gy SBRT to primary tumor, nephrectomy 4 weeks later. Nephrectomy followed 15 Gy stereotactic body radiation by 4 weeks. Serial blood draws occurred at baseline and 2 and 4 weeks post-SBRT. A few counts support this clone. The antigen is undetermined.

The V and J genes are TRBV6-5 and TRBJ2-4, with D unresolved. The TCR sequence derives from a woman in her 50s with renal cell carcinoma. This specimen was blood, taken from a patient whose treatment included radiotherapy and nephrectomy. The CDR3 coding sequence is TGTGCCAGCAGTAGATCGTTGGCAAACATTCAGTACTTC. Translated: CASSRSLANIQYF.